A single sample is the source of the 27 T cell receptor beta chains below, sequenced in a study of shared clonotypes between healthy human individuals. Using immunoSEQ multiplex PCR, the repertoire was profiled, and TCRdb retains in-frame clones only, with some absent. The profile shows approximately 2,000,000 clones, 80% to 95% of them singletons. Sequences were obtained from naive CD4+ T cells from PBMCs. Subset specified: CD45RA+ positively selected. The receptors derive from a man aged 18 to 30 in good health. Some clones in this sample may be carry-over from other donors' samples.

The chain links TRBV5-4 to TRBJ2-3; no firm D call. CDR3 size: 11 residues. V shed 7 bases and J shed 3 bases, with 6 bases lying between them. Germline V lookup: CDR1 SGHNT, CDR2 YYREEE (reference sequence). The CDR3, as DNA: TGTGCCAGCCTAAGGACAGATACGCAGTATTTT. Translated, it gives CASLRTDTQYF. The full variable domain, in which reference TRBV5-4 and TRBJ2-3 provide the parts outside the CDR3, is ETGVTQSPTHLIKTRGQQVTLRCSSQSGHNTVSWYQQALGQGPQFIFQYYREEENGRGNFPPRFSGLQFPNYSSELNVNALELDDSALYLCASLRTDTQYFGPGTRLTVL.

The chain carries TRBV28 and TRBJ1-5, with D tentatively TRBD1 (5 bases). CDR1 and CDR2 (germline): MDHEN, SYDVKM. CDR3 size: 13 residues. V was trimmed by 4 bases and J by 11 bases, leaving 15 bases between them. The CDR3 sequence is CASSSLPGPSQHF. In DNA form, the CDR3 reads TGTGCCAGCAGTTCGCTTCCGGGACCCTCCCAGCATTTT.

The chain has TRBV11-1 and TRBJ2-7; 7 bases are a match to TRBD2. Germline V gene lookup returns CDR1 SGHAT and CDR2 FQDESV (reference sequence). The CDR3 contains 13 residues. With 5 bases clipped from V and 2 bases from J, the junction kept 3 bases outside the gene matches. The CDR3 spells CASSRGLTYEQYF. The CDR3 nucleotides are TGTGCCAGCAGCCGGGGACTAACCTACGAGCAGTACTTC.

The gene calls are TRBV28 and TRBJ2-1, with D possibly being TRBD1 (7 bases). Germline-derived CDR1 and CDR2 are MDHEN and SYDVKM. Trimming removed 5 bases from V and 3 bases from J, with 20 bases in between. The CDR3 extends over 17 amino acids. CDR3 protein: CASSPVTGRLSYNEQFF. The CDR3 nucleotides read TGTGCCAGCAGTCCCGTGACAGGGAGGCTAAGCTACAATGAGCAGTTCTTC.

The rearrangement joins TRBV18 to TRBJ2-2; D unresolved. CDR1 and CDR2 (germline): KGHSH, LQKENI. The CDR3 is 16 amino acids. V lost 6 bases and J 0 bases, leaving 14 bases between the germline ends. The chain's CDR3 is CASSQNPPANTGELFF. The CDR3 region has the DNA TGTGCCAGCTCTCAAAACCCGCCTGCGAACACCGGGGAGCTGTTTTTT.

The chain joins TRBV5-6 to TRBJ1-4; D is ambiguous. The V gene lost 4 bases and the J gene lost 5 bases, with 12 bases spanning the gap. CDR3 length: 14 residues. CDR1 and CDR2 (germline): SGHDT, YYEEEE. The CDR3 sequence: CASSPRLSNEKLFF. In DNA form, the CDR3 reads TGTGCCAGCAGCCCCCGTCTATCCAATGAAAAACTGTTTTTT.

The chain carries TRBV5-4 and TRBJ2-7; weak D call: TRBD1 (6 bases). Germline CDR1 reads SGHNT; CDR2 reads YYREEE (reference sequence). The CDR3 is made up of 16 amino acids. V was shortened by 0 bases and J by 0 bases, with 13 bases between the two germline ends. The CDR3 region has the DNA TGTGCCAGCAGCTTGGCCCCGGACAGCAGCTCCTACGAGCAGTACTTC. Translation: CASSLAPDSSSYEQYF.

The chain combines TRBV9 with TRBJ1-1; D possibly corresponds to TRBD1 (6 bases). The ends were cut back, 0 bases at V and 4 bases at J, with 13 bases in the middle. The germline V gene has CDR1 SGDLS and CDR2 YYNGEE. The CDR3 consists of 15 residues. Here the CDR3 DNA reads TGTGCCAGCAGCGTAGGGCAGGGGCTAGTCACTGAAGCTTTCTTT. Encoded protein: CASSVGQGLVTEAFF. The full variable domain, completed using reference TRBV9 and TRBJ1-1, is DSGVTQTPKHLITATGQRVTLRCSPRSGDLSVYWYQQSLDQGLQFLIQYYNGEERAKGNILERFSAQQFPDLHSELNLSSLELGDSALYFCASSVGQGLVTEAFFGQGTRLTVV.

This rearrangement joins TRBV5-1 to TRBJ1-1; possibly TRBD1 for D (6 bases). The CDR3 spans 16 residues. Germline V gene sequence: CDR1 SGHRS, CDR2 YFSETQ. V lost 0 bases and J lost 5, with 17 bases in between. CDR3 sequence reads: CASSLGIGTYRTEAFF. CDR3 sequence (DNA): TGCGCCAGCAGCTTGGGGATCGGGACATATAGGACTGAAGCTTTCTTT.

The CDR3 sequence is CAWSVRGGASNYGYTF. DNA for the CDR3: TGTGCCTGGAGTGTACGAGGGGGCGCTTCTAACTATGGCTACACCTTC. V gene TRBV30 combines with J gene TRBJ1-2; 7 bases align to TRBD1. The trim removed 0 bases at V and 0 bases at J, leaving 7 bases unmatched. Germline CDR1 reads GTSNPN; CDR2 reads SVGIG (reference sequence). There are 16 residues in the CDR3.

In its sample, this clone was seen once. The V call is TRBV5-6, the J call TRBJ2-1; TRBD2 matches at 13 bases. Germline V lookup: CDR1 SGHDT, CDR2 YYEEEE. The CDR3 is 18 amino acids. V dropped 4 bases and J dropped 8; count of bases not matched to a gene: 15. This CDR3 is CASSVWTSGSGGGHEQFF. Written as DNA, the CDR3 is TGTGCCAGCAGCGTATGGACTAGCGGGAGTGGAGGAGGGCATGAGCAGTTCTTC.

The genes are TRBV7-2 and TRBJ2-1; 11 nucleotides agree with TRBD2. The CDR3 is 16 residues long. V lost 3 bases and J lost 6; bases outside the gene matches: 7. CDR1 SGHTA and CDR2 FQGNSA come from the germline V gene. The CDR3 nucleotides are TGTGCCAGCAGCTTCCTTAGCGGGAGGGCCGCCAATGAGCAGTTCTTC. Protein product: CASSFLSGRAANEQFF.

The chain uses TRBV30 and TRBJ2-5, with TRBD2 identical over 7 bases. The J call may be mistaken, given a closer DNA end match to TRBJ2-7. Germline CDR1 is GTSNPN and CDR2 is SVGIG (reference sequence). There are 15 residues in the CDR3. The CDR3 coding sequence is TGTGCCTGGAGGCGGGAGTTTGGTAGGGCCTACGAGCAGTACTTC. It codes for CAWRREFGRAYEQYF.

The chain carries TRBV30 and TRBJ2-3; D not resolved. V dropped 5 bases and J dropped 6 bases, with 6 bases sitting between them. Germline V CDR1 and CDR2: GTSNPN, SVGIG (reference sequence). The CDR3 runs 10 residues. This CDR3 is CAWARDTQYF. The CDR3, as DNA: TGTGCCTGGGCTAGGGATACGCAGTATTTT.

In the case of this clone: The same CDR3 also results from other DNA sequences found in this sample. The CDR3 reads CAISGGRATDTQYF. Written as DNA, the CDR3 is TGTGCCATCAGTGGCGGGAGGGCCACAGATACGCAGTATTTT. J is TRBJ2-3 and V is TRBV10-3, with TRBD2 matching over 9 bases. The CDR3 is made up of 14 amino acids. Germline V gives CDR1 ENHRY, CDR2 SYGVKD. Trimming cost V 4 bases and J 2 bases; bases outside gene matches: 1.

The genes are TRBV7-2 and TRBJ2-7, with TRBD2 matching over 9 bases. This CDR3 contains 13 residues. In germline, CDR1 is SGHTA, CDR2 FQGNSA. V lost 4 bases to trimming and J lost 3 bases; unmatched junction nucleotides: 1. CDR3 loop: CASSSTSGYEQYF. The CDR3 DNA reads TGTGCCAGCAGCTCGACTAGCGGCTACGAGCAGTACTTC.

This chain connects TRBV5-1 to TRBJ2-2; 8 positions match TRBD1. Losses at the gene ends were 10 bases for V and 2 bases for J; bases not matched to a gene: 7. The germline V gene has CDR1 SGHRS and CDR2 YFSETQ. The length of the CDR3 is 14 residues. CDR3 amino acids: CAARQGTNTGELFF. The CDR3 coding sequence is TGCGCCGCCAGACAGGGGACTAACACCGGGGAGCTGTTTTTT.

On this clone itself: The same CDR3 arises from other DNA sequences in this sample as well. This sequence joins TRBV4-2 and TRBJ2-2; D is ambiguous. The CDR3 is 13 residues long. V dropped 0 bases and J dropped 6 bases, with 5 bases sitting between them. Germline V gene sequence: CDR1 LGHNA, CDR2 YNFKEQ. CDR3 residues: CASSQDRAGELFF. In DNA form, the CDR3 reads TGTGCCAGCAGCCAAGATCGGGCCGGGGAGCTGTTTTTT.

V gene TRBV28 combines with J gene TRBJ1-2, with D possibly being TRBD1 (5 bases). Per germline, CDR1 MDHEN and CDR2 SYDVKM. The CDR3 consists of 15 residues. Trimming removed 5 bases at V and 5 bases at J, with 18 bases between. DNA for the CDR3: TGTGCCAGCAGTAAAAATACGGGACTGGGGTATGGCTACACCTTC. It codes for CASSKNTGLGYGYTF.

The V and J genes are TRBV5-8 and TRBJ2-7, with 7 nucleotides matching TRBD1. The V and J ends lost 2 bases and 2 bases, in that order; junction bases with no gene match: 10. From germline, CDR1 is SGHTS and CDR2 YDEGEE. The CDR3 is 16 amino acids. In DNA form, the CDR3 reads TGTGCCAGCAGCTTTTCCAGGGGGACGGAACCCTACGAGCAGTACTTC. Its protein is CASSFSRGTEPYEQYF. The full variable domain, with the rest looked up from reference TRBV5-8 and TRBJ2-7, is EAGVTQSPTHLIKTRGQQATLRCSPISGHTSVYWYQQALGLGLQFLLWYDEGEERNRGNFPPRFSGRQFPNYSSELNVNALELEDSALYLCASSFSRGTEPYEQYFGPGTRLTVT.

CDR3 residues: CASRLGTGTNEKLFF. The CDR3 DNA is TGTGCCAGCAGACTCGGGACAGGGACTAATGAAAAACTGTTTTTT. This chain joins TRBV28 and TRBJ1-4; TRBD1 matches at 9 bases. With V trimmed by 6 bases and J by 2 bases, 4 bases remained unmatched. Germline V lookup: CDR1 MDHEN, CDR2 SYDVKM. CDR3 length: 15 residues.

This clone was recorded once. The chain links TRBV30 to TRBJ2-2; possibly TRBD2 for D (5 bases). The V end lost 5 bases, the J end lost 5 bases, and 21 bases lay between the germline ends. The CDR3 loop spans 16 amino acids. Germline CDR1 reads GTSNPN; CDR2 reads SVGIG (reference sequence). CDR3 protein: CAWAQSDRWRTGELFF. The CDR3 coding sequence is TGTGCCTGGGCCCAATCCGACCGATGGAGGACCGGGGAGCTGTTTTTT.

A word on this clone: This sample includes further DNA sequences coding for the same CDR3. In nucleotides, the CDR3 is TGTGCCAGCAGCTCCCGACAGGGCTCTGGAAACACCATATATTTT. Its protein is CASSSRQGSGNTIYF. J is TRBJ1-3 and V is TRBV7-2; 7 bases agree with TRBD1. The V gene's germline CDR1 is SGHTA and CDR2 FQGNSA. The CDR3 spans 15 residues. V shed 4 bases and J 0 bases; nucleotides not matched to a gene: 3.

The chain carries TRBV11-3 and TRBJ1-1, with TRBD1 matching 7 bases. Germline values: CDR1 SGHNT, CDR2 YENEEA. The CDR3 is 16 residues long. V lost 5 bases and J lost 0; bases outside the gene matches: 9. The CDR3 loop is CASSLRAGGLNTEAFF. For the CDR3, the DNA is TGTGCCAGCAGCCTGAGAGCAGGGGGGTTGAACACTGAAGCTTTCTTT. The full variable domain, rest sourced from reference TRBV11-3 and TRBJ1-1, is EAGVVQSPRYKIIEKKQPVAFWCNPISGHNTLYWYLQNLGQGPELLIRYENEEAVDDSQLPKDRFSAERLKGVDSTLKIQPAELGDSAVYLCASSLRAGGLNTEAFFGQGTRLTVV.

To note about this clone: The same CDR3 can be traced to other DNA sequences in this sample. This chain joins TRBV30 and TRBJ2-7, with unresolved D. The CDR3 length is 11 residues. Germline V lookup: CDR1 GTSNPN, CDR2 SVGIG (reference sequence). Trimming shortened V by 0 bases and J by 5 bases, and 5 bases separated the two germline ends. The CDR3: CAWSVLHEQYF. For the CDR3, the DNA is TGTGCCTGGAGTGTACTGCACGAGCAGTACTTC.

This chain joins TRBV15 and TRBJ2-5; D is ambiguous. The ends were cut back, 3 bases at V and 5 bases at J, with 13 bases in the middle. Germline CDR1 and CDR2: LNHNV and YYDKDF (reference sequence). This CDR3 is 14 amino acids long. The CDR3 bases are TGTGCCACCAGCAGGCCGGCCTCAGGTGAGACCCAGTACTTC. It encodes CATSRPASGETQYF.

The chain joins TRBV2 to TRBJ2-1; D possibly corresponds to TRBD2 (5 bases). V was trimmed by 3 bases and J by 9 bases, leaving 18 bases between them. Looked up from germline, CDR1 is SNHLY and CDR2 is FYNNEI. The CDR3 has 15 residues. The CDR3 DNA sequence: TGTGCCAGCAGTGAGACCTCGGTCACGGGGAGTGAGCAGTTCTTC. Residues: CASSETSVTGSEQFF.